A selection of T cell receptor beta chains follows, all from one sample in a study of identical twins. Each CDR3 protein gets one entry after TCRdb re-called the 5' RACE reads with MiXCR. This sample has about 530,000 distinct CDR3 sequences, with 20% to 25% found just once. This sample was shared with a second study, whose subject was yellow fever vaccine responses in identical twins.

Input material: CD4+ T cells sorted from blood. The receptors here all came from a woman aged 18-35 years in good health. The CDR3 runs from the conserved cysteine through the conserved F or W. A D gene is named only where the DNA matches it firmly. Expanded clones get a size class; other rows say once, few or many, or leave the size out.

-	TRBV18	-	TRBJ1-4	CASSPRQSGTNEKLFF	TGTGCCAGCTCACCACGTCAATCTGGAACTAATGAAAAACTGTTTTTT
-	TRBV12-3/TRBV12-4	-	TRBJ2-7	CASSLHGTGTYEQYF	TGTGCCAGCAGTTTACATGGGACGGGAACCTACGAGCAGTACTTC
-	TRBV11-3	-	TRBJ2-3	CASSKIGWAGQQYF	TGTGCCAGCAGCAAAATAGGGTGGGCGGGACAGCAGTATTTT
-	TRBV14	-	TRBJ2-5	CASSHLNGYHETQYF	TGTGCCAGCAGCCACCTTAACGGGTACCATGAGACCCAGTACTTC
-	TRBV11-2	-	TRBJ2-2	CASSSPRGAGAGELFF	TGTGCCAGCAGCTCCCCTAGGGGGGCCGGCGCCGGGGAGCTGTTTTTT
-	TRBV3-1	-	TRBJ2-1	CASSQVVLAEQFF	TGTGCCAGCAGCCAAGTGGTTCTAGCTGAGCAGTTCTTC
-	TRBV28	-	TRBJ1-5	CASTGGSYQPQHF	TGTGCCAGCACCGGGGGATCTTATCAGCCCCAGCATTTT
few	TRBV10-3	-	TRBJ2-5	CAISEAVAHQETQYF	TGTGCCATCAGTGAAGCTGTTGCGCACCAAGAGACCCAGTACTTC
-	TRBV7-2	-	TRBJ2-7	CASSLDPSSYEQYF	TGTGCCAGCAGCTTAGATCCGTCCTCCTACGAGCAGTACTTC
few	TRBV7-2	TRBD2	TRBJ2-1	CASRLGLAYNEQFF	TGTGCCAGCAGATTAGGACTAGCTTACAATGAGCAGTTCTTC
few	TRBV12-3/TRBV12-4	-	TRBJ2-2	CASSFWGAGYTGELFF	TGTGCCAGCAGTTTCTGGGGAGCGGGCTACACCGGGGAGCTGTTTTTT
-	TRBV12-3/TRBV12-4	-	TRBJ1-2	CASTTQGYGFYGYTF	TGTGCCAGCACCACCCAAGGGTATGGATTCTATGGCTACACCTTC
-	TRBV7-3	-	TRBJ2-3	CASSFGPPQPDTQYF	TGTGCCAGCAGCTTTGGACCGCCTCAGCCAGATACGCAGTATTTT
-	TRBV3-1	TRBD2	TRBJ2-1	CASSPGTTLRGEQFF	TGTGCCAGCAGCCCGGGGACTACTCTTAGGGGTGAGCAGTTCTTC
-	TRBV5-1	-	TRBJ1-1	CASSLGPPGTEAFF	TGCGCCAGCAGCTTAGGACCCCCCGGCACTGAAGCTTTCTTT
few	TRBV20-1	TRBD2	TRBJ2-4	CSARGGGKNIQYF	TGCAGTGCTAGAGGGGGGGGCAAAAACATTCAGTACTTC
few	TRBV19	-	TRBJ1-5	CASSGPGLYQPQHF	TGTGCCAGTAGTGGTCCTGGGCTTTATCAGCCCCAGCATTTT
-	TRBV27	TRBD2	TRBJ2-7	CASSPRLAGATYEQYF	TGTGCCAGCAGTCCGCGACTAGCGGGAGCAACCTACGAGCAGTACTTC
many	TRBV12-3/TRBV12-4	TRBD1	TRBJ2-7	CASSPGQGYEQYF	TGCGCCAGCAGCCCGGGACAGGGCTACGAGCAGTACTTC
few	TRBV20-1	-	TRBJ2-1	CSARRDLVDNEQFF	TGCAGTGCTAGGAGGGACTTGGTCGACAATGAGCAGTTCTTC
few	TRBV9	TRBD1	TRBJ1-2	CASSVVGTANYGYTF	TGTGCCAGCAGCGTAGTAGGGACAGCCAACTATGGCTACACCTTC
few	TRBV7-9	TRBD2	TRBJ2-3	CASSMGLAGGPDTQYF	TGTGCCAGCAGCATGGGACTAGCGGGAGGCCCCGATACGCAGTATTTT
few	TRBV3-1	TRBD1	TRBJ2-2	CASSSSETGEWGKRGTGELFF	TGTGCCAGCAGCTCAAGTGAGACAGGGGAGTGGGGCAAACGTGGCACCGGGGAGCTGTTTTTT
few	TRBV10-3	-	TRBJ2-2	CAIAAAGTPGELFF	TGTGCCATTGCAGCCGCAGGGACACCCGGGGAGCTGTTTTTT
-	TRBV7-8	-	TRBJ2-5	CASSTGTRETQYF	TGTGCCAGCAGCACCGGCACCCGGGAGACCCAGTACTTC
few	TRBV14	-	TRBJ2-3	CASSQEWTDTQYF	TGTGCCAGCAGCCAAGAATGGACAGATACGCAGTATTTT
-	TRBV2	-	TRBJ2-1	CASSGEGNEQFF	TGTGCCAGCAGTGGTGAAGGGAATGAGCAGTTCTTC
-	TRBV2	-	TRBJ2-1	CASRTGESSNEQFF	TGTGCCAGCAGGACAGGAGAATCATCCAATGAGCAGTTCTTC
-	TRBV5-6	-	TRBJ1-1	CASSLSSGGITEAFF	TGTGCCAGCAGCTTGTCTTCCGGGGGGATCACTGAAGCTTTCTTT
few	TRBV15	-	TRBJ2-1	CATSKSGGLTYNEQFF	TGTGCCACCAGCAAGTCCGGGGGACTCACTTACAATGAGCAGTTCTTC
-	TRBV5-1	-	TRBJ1-6	CASSFVGRNNSPLHF	TGCGCCAGCAGCTTCGTGGGGAGGAATAATTCACCCCTCCACTTT
-	TRBV5-5	TRBD2	TRBJ2-2	CASSSPGLVASGDLFF	TGTGCCAGCAGCTCACCGGGACTAGTAGCGAGCGGGGATCTGTTTTTT
-	TRBV10-3	TRBD1	TRBJ2-1	CAIRGTGPNEQFF	TGTGCCATCAGGGGGACAGGGCCAAATGAGCAGTTCTTC
many	TRBV29-1	-	TRBJ2-3	CSVEGNLGREPQYF	TGCAGCGTTGAAGGGAACCTTGGCAGGGAGCCGCAGTATTTT
-	TRBV6-1	TRBD2	TRBJ2-3	CASSVGLAASTDTQYF	TGTGCCAGCAGTGTCGGACTAGCGGCTAGCACAGATACGCAGTATTTT
few	TRBV7-2	TRBD1	TRBJ2-7	CASSSPGTGLSYEQYF	TGTGCCAGCAGCTCCCCGGGGACAGGGCTGTCCTACGAGCAGTACTTC
many	TRBV15	TRBD1	TRBJ1-2	CATSRDLGQGGYTF	TGTGCCACCAGCAGAGATCTGGGACAGGGAGGCTACACCTTC